This T cell receptor beta chain was profiled in a study of cytomegalovirus exposure and HLA in healthy donors. Overall study results and limits: Most TCR sequences were seen very rarely across donors, but some public TCRs occurred in many. TRBV6-2, TRBV6-3 and other indistinguishable V segments were excluded.

A note on this clone: Its antigen is undetermined.

The PCR ran on 60 Vbeta and 13 Jbeta primers. Per the study methods: A follow-up analysis tallied about 88 million unique TCR beta chains, about 11 million shared. Profiled with immunoSEQ multiplex PCR; TCRdb holds only in-frame clones, not every one. Clonal size and the V and J genes are those of that table, whereas D and trimming came from the DNA. The table lists roughly 170,000 clones, 80% of them singletons. The V and J ends lost 4 bases and 1 base respectively, with 11 bases between them. CDR3 size: 14 residues. Germline values: CDR1 LNHDA, CDR2 SQIVND (reference sequence). This receptor was taken from a boy aged 5-17 years in good health and CMV-seronegative. The chain couples TRBV19 to TRBJ2-7, with D possibly matching TRBD1 (5 bases). The sequenced sample consisted of PBMCs. The CDR3 reads CASSSRANSYEQYF. CDR3 coding DNA: TGTGCCAGTAGTAGCAGGGCCAATTCCTACGAGCAGTACTTC.